The clone carrying this T cell receptor beta chain has a count of ten or more. One entry per CDR3 protein results from TCRdb running MiXCR on the RT-PCR reads. The data hold almost 700,000 distinct CDR3 sequences, with over 12% observed a single time. The V gene's germline CDR1 is SGHRS and CDR2 YFSETQ. Trimming cost V 3 bases and J 1 base, with 10 bases left between them. This CDR3 has 14 amino acids. Sequenced: memory CD4+ T cells from blood. The receptor was isolated from a female donor in good health, serving as a healthy control. V gene TRBV5-1 combines with J gene TRBJ1-1, with D possibly TRBD1 on 5 matching bases. The CDR3 DNA follows: TGCGCCAGCAGCTGGGGCAGTGGGAACACTGAAGCTTTCTTT. This sequence encodes CASSWGSGNTEAFF. The full variable domain, in which reference TRBV5-1 and TRBJ1-1 provide the parts outside the CDR3, is KAGVTQTPRYLIKTRGQQVTLSCSPISGHRSVSWYQQTPGQGLQFLFEYFSETQRNKGNFPGRFSGRQFSNSRSEMNVSTLELGDSALYLCASSWGSGNTEAFFGQGTRLTVV.